These T cell receptor beta chains were read from a single sample in a study of CD8 T cells in ankylosing spondylitis. TCRdb passed the 5' RACE reads through MiXCR, listing each CDR3 protein once. The data hold 120,000 or so distinct CDR3 sequences, with roughly 15% observed a single time. The source material was blood, either unsorted or a sorted T cell fraction (not recorded which). Receptors were obtained from a female donor with ankylosing spondylitis or in good health (not recorded which). CDR3s include the opening cysteine and the closing phenylalanine or tryptophan. The order of the fields is clone size, J gene, D gene, V gene, CDR3 protein, CDR3 DNA. The D gene is left open where the match is weak. Rows may omit the clone size; those that give it use once, few, many or a size class.

NA	TRBJ2-1	NA	TRBV5-6	CASSPGVGGSYNEQFF	TGTGCCAGCAGCCCCGGCGTCGGGGGCTCCTACAATGAGCAGTTCTTC
few	TRBJ2-1	TRBD1	TRBV7-8	CASVKQGAYEQFF	TGTGCCAGCGTCAAACAGGGGGCTTATGAGCAGTTCTTC
many	TRBJ2-3	TRBD1	TRBV20-1	CSAPDRGGATDTQYF	TGCAGTGCTCCAGACAGGGGCGGCGCCACAGATACGCAGTATTTT
NA	TRBJ2-4	NA	TRBV30	CAFAEVAKNIQYF	TGTGCCTTCGCGGAGGTAGCCAAAAACATTCAGTACTTC
many	TRBJ1-1	NA	TRBV20-1	CSARDARLLNTEAFF	TGCAGTGCTAGAGATGCTCGGTTGTTGAACACTGAAGCTTTCTTT
NA	TRBJ2-3	NA	TRBV3-1	CASRETDTQYF	TGTGCCAGCAGGGAGACAGATACGCAGTATTTT
many	TRBJ2-3	NA	TRBV20-1	CSARGRDSRDTQYF	TGCAGTGCTAGAGGGAGGGACAGCAGAGATACGCAGTATTTT
NA	TRBJ2-5	NA	TRBV20-1	CSARGRGWKETQYF	TGCAGTGCCCGGGGCCGTGGGTGGAAAGAGACCCAGTACTTC
many	TRBJ2-7	TRBD1	TRBV6-1	CASRFGTGDYEQYF	TGTGCCAGCAGGTTCGGGACAGGGGACTACGAGCAGTACTTC
many	TRBJ1-3	NA	TRBV29-1	CSVATNGNTIYF	TGCAGCGTTGCGACTAATGGAAACACCATATATTTT
few	TRBJ2-1	TRBD2	TRBV20-1	CSARESGRAFPYNEQFF	TGCAGTGCTAGGGAGAGCGGGAGGGCCTTCCCCTACAATGAGCAGTTCTTC
NA	TRBJ2-1	TRBD1	TRBV7-9	CASSGDRGGNEQFF	TGTGCCAGCAGCGGGGACAGGGGAGGCAATGAGCAGTTCTTC
few	TRBJ2-7	TRBD1	TRBV11-2	CASSLATRDRLYEQYF	TGTGCCAGCAGCTTGGCCACGCGGGACAGGCTCTACGAGCAGTACTTC
few	TRBJ2-4	NA	TRBV4-2	CASSPDWAVAKNIQYF	TGTGCCAGCAGCCCGGATTGGGCAGTAGCCAAAAACATTCAGTACTTC
many	TRBJ2-1	TRBD1	TRBV20-1	CSANHPGGNEQFF	TGCAGTGCTAATCACCCAGGGGGCAATGAGCAGTTCTTC
NA	TRBJ2-3	TRBD2	TRBV5-1	CASSRTSDRTQYF	TGCGCCAGCAGCCGGACTAGCGATCGTACGCAGTATTTT
many	TRBJ2-3	TRBD2	TRBV12-3/TRBV12-4	CASSLGLAATDTQYF	TGTGCCAGCAGTTTGGGACTAGCGGCCACAGATACGCAGTATTTT
few	TRBJ1-3	NA	TRBV7-9	CASSLRGDSGNTIYF	TGTGCCAGCAGCTTACGAGGGGACTCTGGAAACACCATATATTTT
many	TRBJ2-3	NA	TRBV29-1	CSVEGDTDTQYF	TGCAGCGTTGAAGGAGACACAGATACGCAGTATTTT
few	TRBJ1-1	NA	TRBV29-1	CSVEALNTEAFF	TGCAGCGTTGAAGCCCTGAACACTGAAGCTTTCTTT
many	TRBJ2-1	TRBD2	TRBV20-1	CSARTTPSGDYNEQFF	TGCAGTGCTAGAACAACTCCTAGCGGGGATTACAATGAGCAGTTCTTC
few	TRBJ2-3	NA	TRBV2	CASSRTGGGTDTQYF	TGTGCCAGCAGTAGGACGGGGGGCGGCACAGATACGCAGTATTTT
NA	TRBJ2-7	NA	TRBV5-1	CASSVGDYEQYF	TGCGCCAGCAGCGTAGGGGACTACGAGCAGTACTTC
few	TRBJ2-5	NA	TRBV20-1	CSARGQGVETQYF	TGCAGTGCTAGGGGTCAGGGTGTAGAGACCCAGTACTTC